The 21 T cell receptor beta chains presented below share a single source sample, sequenced in a study of CXCR3-negative and CXCR3-positive naive CD8 T cells. The libraries of TRB cDNA were prepared using 5' RACE with UMI labels. TCRdb reworked the 5' RACE reads into one entry per CDR3 protein, no DNA. This specimen shows tens of thousands of distinct CDR3 sequences; the ten leading clones hold less than 5%. The material sequenced was naive CXCR3- CD8+ T cells from blood. The subset denotes: CD45RO-CCR7+CD27+CD95- naive CD8+ T cells lacking CXCR3 (TNR3-). These TCRs come from a human donor in good health. Some clones in this sample may be carry-over from other donors' samples.

The V gene is TRBV6-6, the J gene TRBJ2-3; the TCRdb D gene call, TRBD2, has no DNA to confirm it. CDR1 and CDR2 (germline): MNHNY, SVGAGI (reference sequence). The CDR3 sequence is 14 residues long. CDR3 loop: CASSYGRGTDTQYF.

The rearrangement uses TRBV5-6 and TRBJ1-5; TCRdb names TRBD1, which stays unverified in the absence of DNA. The germline V gene has CDR1 SGHDT and CDR2 YYEEEE. The CDR3 contains 16 residues. Here the CDR3 reads CASSSGGYEANQPQHF.

This chain joins TRBV2 and TRBJ2-7; TCRdb's D call, TRBD1, is unchecked because there is no DNA. Germline lookup yields CDR1 SNHLY and CDR2 FYNNEI. This CDR3 is built from 13 residues. CDR3 protein: CASRPLAGHEQYF.

The CDR3 protein is CASRQVGSEAFF. The chain has TRBV4-2 and TRBJ1-1. This CDR3 comprises 12 residues. CDR1 LGHNA and CDR2 YNFKEQ come from the germline V gene.

This sequence joins TRBV7-9 and TRBJ2-1; TCRdb outputs TRBD2, but without DNA this stays unchecked. Germline V gives CDR1 SEHNR, CDR2 FQNEAQ (reference sequence). This CDR3 comprises 16 residues. CDR3 loop: CASSLLAGGSYNEQFF.

This clonotype ranks as medium-sized (0.01 to 0.1%) in terms of frequency. This chain joins TRBV29-1 and TRBJ2-1; the D gene TCRdb calls, TRBD2, cannot be checked with no DNA. The germline gives CDR1 SQVTM, CDR2 ANQGSEA. The CDR3 runs 16 residues. This CDR3 reads CSVGGLGTSPYNEQFF.

Measured by frequency, this clonotype is medium-sized. The chain joins TRBV20-1 to TRBJ1-1. The CDR3 spans 12 residues. From germline, CDR1 is DFQATT and CDR2 SNEGSKA (reference sequence). The CDR3 protein is CSARDKVTEAFF.

The chain has TRBV7-9 and TRBJ2-7; TCRdb's D gene call, TRBD1, goes unchecked for lack of DNA. CDR1 is SEHNR and CDR2 is FQNEAQ in the germline V gene (reference sequence). The CDR3 spans 13 residues. CDR3 loop: CASSQTGSYEQYF.

V gene TRBV29-1 combines with J gene TRBJ2-1; TCRdb returns TRBD1, unconfirmable since there is no DNA. Germline loops: CDR1 SQVTM, CDR2 ANQGSEA. The CDR3 sequence is 17 residues long. The CDR3: CSVDIYKAETGEYEQFF.

This chain uses TRBV29-1 with TRBJ2-1; TCRdb gives TRBD1 as the D gene, but with no DNA this cannot be confirmed. The CDR3 covers 15 residues. Germline loops: CDR1 SQVTM, CDR2 ANQGSEA. The CDR3 protein is CSVETGTGPPNEQFF.

This chain connects TRBV7-9 to TRBJ2-1; absent DNA, TCRdb's TRBD2 call cannot be checked. The CDR3 runs to 16 residues. CDR1 is SEHNR, CDR2 FQNEAQ, per germline (reference sequence). This CDR3 is CASSRIAGGPYNEQFF.

The rearrangement joins TRBV29-1 to TRBJ2-7; TCRdb's assignment of TRBD1 cannot be checked, as there is no DNA. Looked up from germline, CDR1 is SQVTM and CDR2 is ANQGSEA. The CDR3 has 11 residues. The CDR3 region is CSVLQGLEQYF.

The chain employs TRBV11-2 and TRBJ2-7; TCRdb selects TRBD1, and the lack of DNA leaves this call unchecked. Per the germline V gene, CDR1 is SGHAT and CDR2 is FQNNGV. The CDR3 is 15 residues long. CDR3 sequence: CASSRDRGHSYEQYF.

The rearrangement links TRBV5-5 to TRBJ1-5; checking the TCRdb D call of TRBD1 is not possible without DNA. CDR1 is SGHKS, CDR2 YYEKEE, per germline (reference sequence). This CDR3 is built from 15 residues. This chain's CDR3 is CASSLNGGLNQPQHF.

The gene calls are TRBV11-2 and TRBJ2-7; TCRdb calls TRBD1, which cannot be checked without DNA. This CDR3 contains 14 residues. The V gene's germline CDR1 is SGHAT and CDR2 FQNNGV. This chain's CDR3 is CASSLQGSNHEQYF. The entire variable domain, with the rest obtained from reference TRBV11-2 and TRBJ2-7, is as follows: EAGVAQSPRYKIIEKRQSVAFWCNPISGHATLYWYQQILGQGPKLLIQFQNNGVVDDSQLPKDRFSAERLKGVDSTLKIQPAKLEDSAVYLCASSLQGSNHEQYFGPGTRLTVT.

The gene calls are TRBV9 and TRBJ2-1; TCRdb indicates TRBD1, and absent DNA this call remains unverified. The germline gives CDR1 SGDLS, CDR2 YYNGEE. CDR3 size: 17 residues. This chain's CDR3 is CASSVAGAGTRDNEQFF.

The chain joins TRBV29-1 to TRBJ1-2; the D call from TCRdb, TRBD1, cannot be confirmed without DNA. The CDR3 contains 15 residues. In germline, CDR1 is SQVTM, CDR2 ANQGSEA. The CDR3 loop is CSVEDLAGEPYGYTF. Filled out from reference TRBV29-1 and TRBJ1-2, the complete variable domain reads SAVISQKPSRDICQRGTSLTIQCQVDSQVTMMFWYRQQPGQSLTLIATANQGSEATYESGFVIDKFPISRPNLTFSTLTVSNMSPEDSSIYLCSVEDLAGEPYGYTFGSGTRLTVV.

The chain couples TRBV7-6 to TRBJ1-6. Looked up from germline, CDR1 is SGHVS and CDR2 is FNYEAQ. The CDR3 totals 14 residues. The CDR3 here is CASSLEAQDSPLHF.

This clonotype is classed as medium-sized (0.01 to 0.1%) by frequency. This chain connects TRBV7-2 to TRBJ2-3; TCRdb's assignment of TRBD2 cannot be checked, as there is no DNA. The CDR3 sequence is 15 residues long. The V gene's germline CDR1 is SGHTA and CDR2 FQGNSA. The CDR3 loop is CASSSTSGGGDTQYF.

The V and J genes are TRBV3-1 and TRBJ2-2; the TCRdb D gene call, TRBD1, has no DNA to confirm it. CDR1 is LGHDT and CDR2 is YNNKEL in the germline V gene (reference sequence). The CDR3 is 14 residues long. The CDR3 sequence: CASSLTAYTGELFF.

The CDR3 protein is CSVEVTRGEAGELFF. V gene TRBV29-1 combines with J gene TRBJ2-2; the D call of TRBD1 rests on TCRdb alone, since no DNA is present to check it. Germline V gene sequence: CDR1 SQVTM, CDR2 ANQGSEA. CDR3 length: 15 residues.